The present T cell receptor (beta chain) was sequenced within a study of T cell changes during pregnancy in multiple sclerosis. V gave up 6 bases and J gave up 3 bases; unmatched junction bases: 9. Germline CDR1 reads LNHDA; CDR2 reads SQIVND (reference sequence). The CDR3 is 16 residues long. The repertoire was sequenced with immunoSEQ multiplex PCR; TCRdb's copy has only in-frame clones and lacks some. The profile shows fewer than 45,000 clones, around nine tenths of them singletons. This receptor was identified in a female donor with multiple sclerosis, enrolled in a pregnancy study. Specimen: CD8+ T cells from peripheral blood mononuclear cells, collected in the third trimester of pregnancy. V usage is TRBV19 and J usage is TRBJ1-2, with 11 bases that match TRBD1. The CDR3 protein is CASRSGTGGSYYGYTF. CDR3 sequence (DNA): TGTGCCAGTAGGTCAGGGACAGGGGGATCGTACTATGGCTACACCTTC. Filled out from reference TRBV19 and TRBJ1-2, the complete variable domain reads DGGITQSPKYLFRKEGQNVTLSCEQNLNHDAMYWYRQDPGQGLRLIYYSQIVNDFQKGDIAEGYSVSREKKESFPLTVTSAQKNPTAFYLCASRSGTGGSYYGYTFGSGTRLTVV.